What follows describes a single T cell receptor beta chain. The treatment denotes: around 19 received Ad26.COV2.S at low or high dose, single or two shots; 5 received placebo; per-sample allocation not given. Sampling occurred on day 63 after the first vaccine or placebo injection. This sample was taken from a study of Ad26.COV2.S vaccination and SARS-CoV-2 variants. TCRdb's copy holds only in-frame clones and misses some; the assay was immunoSEQ multiplex PCR. Seen here are more than 250,000 clones, approximately 89% observed once, and the top ten hold around 3%. Germline values: CDR1 MNHEY, CDR2 SVGEGT. CDR3 length: 16 residues. Trimming took 0 bases from V and 3 from J, leaving 15 bases between them.

The chain recombines TRBV6-2 or TRBV6-3 with TRBJ2-7, with D maybe TRBD2 (5 bases). This clonotype was obtained from a person between 18 and 59 years old who received the Ad26.COV2.S COVID-19 vaccine or a placebo. Sequences were derived from peripheral blood, sampled in a trial of Ad26.COV2.S vaccine versus placebo. Here the CDR3 DNA reads TGTGCCAGCAGTTACTCGAATTTGGCCGGGAACTACGAGCAGTACTTC. Encoded protein: CASSYSNLAGNYEQYF.